The 24 T cell receptor beta chains below come from one sample, sequenced in a study of T cells after yellow fever vaccination. TCRdb used MiXCR to reprocess the 5' RACE reads, holding one entry per CDR3 protein. This table has around 140,000 distinct CDR3 sequences, under 7% appearing once. The source was CD4+ T cells sorted from PBMCs, collected 10 days after the yellow fever booster vaccination. The receptor set was obtained from a man younger than 45 who received the YFV17D yellow fever vaccine.

This clonotype was picked up many times. The CDR3 bases are TGCGCCAGCAGCTTGGGGGACAGGGGGTTTGATGAGCAGTTCTTC. This gives the protein CASSLGDRGFDEQFF. The V gene is TRBV5-1, the J gene TRBJ2-1, with 11 bases matching TRBD1. The CDR3 has 15 amino acids. The V gene end was trimmed by 0 bases and the J gene end by 8 bases; junction bases not matched to a gene: 4. Germline V gene lookup returns CDR1 SGHRS and CDR2 YFSETQ.

This clonotype was recorded at least ten times. This sequence joins TRBV12-3 or TRBV12-4 and TRBJ2-6; tentatively, D is TRBD1 (6 bases). Trimming removed 2 bases at V and 2 bases at J, with 16 bases between. The CDR3 extends over 18 amino acids. The CDR3 here is CASSLYPLTGTGANVLTF. The CDR3 DNA sequence: TGTGCCAGCAGTTTATACCCCCTCACAGGGACTGGGGCCAACGTCCTGACTTTC.

There are many counts of this clonotype. V usage is TRBV12-3 or TRBV12-4 and J usage is TRBJ2-5; 9 bases align to TRBD1. Unmatched junction bases numbered 6, after V lost 6 bases and J lost 1 base. CDR3 length: 15 residues. CDR3 nucleotides: TGTGCCAGCAGGGCCGGGACAGGGCTCCAAGAGACCCAGTACTTC. Amino acids: CASRAGTGLQETQYF.

This clonotype was observed at least ten times. The chain uses TRBV27 and TRBJ2-2; D is unresolved. CDR1 is MNHEY, CDR2 SMNVEV, per germline (reference sequence). Between the trimmed V and J ends, which lost 7 bases and 4 bases, there was a span of 13 bases. The CDR3 is 14 residues long. CDR3 nucleotide sequence: TGTGCCAGCACCTTCTTGTCTCCCACCGGGGAGCTGTTTTTT. Its protein product is CASTFLSPTGELFF.

The chain has TRBV14 and TRBJ2-7; tentative D call: TRBD1 (5 bases). The CDR3 runs 14 residues. The germline V and J ends were trimmed by 0 bases and 5 bases, with 11 bases remaining between them. Per the germline V gene, CDR1 is SGHDN and CDR2 is FVKESK. CDR3 nucleotides: TGTGCCAGCAGCCAAGACAGGGTAAACCACGAGCAGTACTTC. Encoded protein: CASSQDRVNHEQYF. Full variable domain (remainder filled in from reference TRBV14 and TRBJ2-7): EAGVTQFPSHSVIEKGQTVTLRCDPISGHDNLYWYRRVMGKEIKFLLHFVKESKQDESGMPNNRFLAERTGGTYSTLKVQPAELEDSGVYFCASSQDRVNHEQYFGPGTRLTVT.

About this clonotype: A much larger clone lies one base from this, so it may be a read error. J is TRBJ2-6 and V is TRBV10-3; perhaps D is TRBD1 or TRBD2 (5 bases each). This CDR3 is built from 17 residues. V lost 5 bases to trimming and J lost 1 base, with 15 bases between them. Per the germline V gene, CDR1 is ENHRY and CDR2 is SYGVKD. The CDR3 reads CAISYTGARSGANVLTF. In DNA form, the CDR3 reads TGTGCCATCAGTTATACCGGGGCTCGGTCTGGGGCCAACGTCCTGACTTTC.

There are a few counts of this clonotype. The chain links TRBV29-1 to TRBJ2-7, with D possibly matching TRBD2 (6 bases). V lost 7 bases, J lost 7 bases, and 23 bases lay in between. The CDR3 loop spans 14 amino acids. Germline V gives CDR1 SQVTM, CDR2 ANQGSEA. Written as DNA, the CDR3 is TGCAGCGCTTCTCCATATGCTGGTGCGGGGGAGCAGTACTTC. It is translated as CSASPYAGAGEQYF.

This clonotype was seen at least ten times. The chain has TRBV21-1 and TRBJ2-2; the table's D call, TRBD2, was not checked against the DNA. TRBV21-1 is reported as a pseudogene. The CDR3 runs 16 residues. The CDR3 is CASSPLAGGYTGELFF. The CDR3 nucleotides read TGTGCCAGCAGCCCTCTAGCGGGAGGGTACACCGGGGAGCTGTTTTTT.

This clonotype was counted between two and nine times. The CDR3 loop reads CSARRETGVEDNSPLHF. The CDR3 region has the DNA TGCAGTGCTAGACGTGAGACAGGGGTAGAGGATAATTCACCCCTCCACTTT. The rearrangement joins TRBV20-1 to TRBJ1-6; 8 positions match TRBD1. CDR1 and CDR2 (germline): DFQATT, SNEGSKA (reference sequence). CDR3 length: 17 residues. J gave up 5 bases and V 2 bases, and 11 bases lay outside the gene matches.

The table lists this clonotype with many counts. The chain has TRBV20-1 and TRBJ1-2, with 9 bases fitting TRBD1. The CDR3 has 15 residues. From germline, CDR1 is DFQATT and CDR2 SNEGSKA (reference sequence). The V and J ends lost 6 bases and 7 bases, in that order; junction bases with no gene match: 15. In nucleotides, the CDR3 is TGCAGTGCAATACGGCCGGGACAGGGTTTAGGTGGCTACACCTTC. Encoded protein: CSAIRPGQGLGGYTF.

This clonotype was observed many times. The V gene is TRBV10-3, the J gene TRBJ2-7, with a tentative D call TRBD2 (6 bases). CDR1 is ENHRY, CDR2 SYGVKD, per germline. Between the trimmed V and J ends, which lost 1 base and 0 bases, there was a span of 16 bases. This CDR3 spans 17 amino acids. DNA of the CDR3: TGTGCCATCAGTGAGTTCCTAGCGCGGAAGACCTCCTACGAGCAGTACTTC. Translating gives CAISEFLARKTSYEQYF.

This clonotype was recorded many times. The V gene is TRBV21-1, the J gene TRBJ2-7. TRBV21-1 is flagged as a pseudogene. This CDR3 has 15 amino acids. The DNA for the CDR3 is TGTGCCAGCAGCAGGCAGGATCTGTACTCCTACGAGCAGTACTTC. Protein product: CASSRQDLYSYEQYF.

The chain recombines TRBV5-1 with TRBJ2-7; 8 bases agree with TRBD2. In germline, CDR1 is SGHRS, CDR2 YFSETQ. Unmatched junction bases numbered 6, after V lost 4 bases and J lost 3 bases. The CDR3 runs to 14 residues. CDR3 protein: CASSPSGGGYEQYF. In DNA, the CDR3 is TGCGCCAGCAGCCCTTCGGGGGGGGGCTACGAGCAGTACTTC.

This clonotype was counted ten times or more. The chain uses TRBV5-1 and TRBJ2-1, with 13 bases identical to TRBD2. The V gene end was trimmed by 3 bases and the J gene end by 8 bases; junction bases not matched to a gene: 5. The length of the CDR3 is 15 residues. Germline-derived CDR1 and CDR2 are SGHRS and YFSETQ. The CDR3 bases are TGCGCCAGCAGCTCGGGACTAGCGGGACTTGATGAGCAGTTCTTC. Protein sequence: CASSSGLAGLDEQFF.

Many counts were recorded for this clonotype. This chain joins TRBV3-1 and TRBJ2-7; D call uncertain. With 2 bases removed from V and 4 bases from J, the gap between germline ends came to 3 bases. Germline V lookup: CDR1 LGHDT, CDR2 YNNKEL (reference sequence). This CDR3 region has 11 residues. CDR3 in amino acids: CASSQQYEQYF. The CDR3 DNA is TGTGCCAGCAGCCAACAATACGAGCAGTACTTC.

In this sample, this clonotype turned up many times. The rearrangement joins TRBV5-6 to TRBJ2-7, with D hard to call. Deletions cut 4 bases from V and 3 bases from J, with 14 bases between. From germline, CDR1 is SGHDT and CDR2 YYEEEE. CDR3 length: 14 residues. The chain's CDR3 is CASSLSGIDYEQYF. The CDR3 nucleotides are TGTGCCAGCAGCCTCAGTGGAATAGACTACGAGCAGTACTTC.

V gene TRBV3-1 combines with J gene TRBJ2-2, with 13 bases aligning to TRBD2. Germline loops: CDR1 LGHDT, CDR2 YNNKEL (reference sequence). This CDR3 spans 19 amino acids. In DNA, the CDR3 is TGTACCTGCTGTCGAGCGGGACTAGCGGGAACTATCGACACCGGGGAGCTGTTTTTT. Protein: CTCCRAGLAGTIDTGELFF.

This clonotype was seen a handful of times. The chain carries TRBV5-8 and TRBJ2-1; D is unresolved. Trimming took 4 bases from V and 9 from J, leaving 14 bases between them. Germline assignment: CDR1 SGHTS and CDR2 YDEGEE. The CDR3 is 13 residues long. Here the CDR3 reads CASSPLVSSEQFF. The CDR3 coding sequence is TGTGCCAGCAGCCCTCTGGTCTCCTCTGAGCAGTTCTTC.

This chain joins TRBV20-1 and TRBJ2-7, with D tentatively TRBD1 or TRBD2 (5 bases each). With 2 bases removed from V and 0 bases from J, the gap between germline ends came to 17 bases. CDR1 and CDR2 (germline): DFQATT, SNEGSKA (reference sequence). This CDR3 is built from 16 residues. The CDR3 loop reads CSARRGRGTSSYEQYF. The CDR3 nucleotides read TGCAGTGCTAGAAGGGGACGAGGAACTAGCTCCTACGAGCAGTACTTC.

This clonotype was seen at least ten times. This chain links TRBV20-1 with TRBJ2-7; D remains unclear. There are 13 residues in the CDR3. Deletions cut 4 bases from V and 4 bases from J, with 14 bases between. Germline V CDR1 and CDR2: DFQATT, SNEGSKA (reference sequence). The CDR3 sequence: CSATRSDKYEQYF. In nucleotides, the CDR3 is TGCAGTGCTACTAGGTCTGATAAATACGAGCAGTACTTC.

This clonotype was found many times. The chain joins TRBV7-3 to TRBJ2-3; D unresolved. Germline V lookup: CDR1 SGHTA, CDR2 FQGTGA. This CDR3 is 13 amino acids long. V shed 5 bases and J shed 2 bases, with 8 bases lying between them. The CDR3: CASSIQITDTQYF. The DNA of the CDR3 is TGTGCCAGCAGCATACAAATCACAGATACGCAGTATTTT.

Ten or more counts support this clonotype. This chain joins TRBV5-1 and TRBJ2-7; 7 nucleotides agree with TRBD1. Germline V gene sequence: CDR1 SGHRS, CDR2 YFSETQ. The CDR3 has 15 amino acids. V shed 4 bases, J shed 1 base, and the junction held 8 bases outside the gene matches. For the CDR3, the DNA is TGCGCCAGCAGCAGAGAGGGACAGAATTCCTACGAGCAGTACTTC. Amino acids: CASSREGQNSYEQYF. Complete variable domain (other parts from reference TRBV5-1 and TRBJ2-7): KAGVTQTPRYLIKTRGQQVTLSCSPISGHRSVSWYQQTPGQGLQFLFEYFSETQRNKGNFPGRFSGRQFSNSRSEMNVSTLELGDSALYLCASSREGQNSYEQYFGPGTRLTVT.

This clonotype was recorded many times. The V and J genes are TRBV12-3 or TRBV12-4 and TRBJ2-7; 10 bases line up with TRBD1. This CDR3 region has 13 residues. J gave up 9 bases and V 5 bases, and 7 bases lay outside the gene matches. This chain's CDR3 is CASSLGTGEVQYF. CDR3 nucleotides: TGTGCCAGCAGTCTGGGGACAGGGGAGGTGCAGTACTTC.

Ten or more counts support this clonotype. The chain uses TRBV7-2 and TRBJ2-7; D ambiguous. Germline V CDR1 and CDR2: SGHTA, FQGNSA. Trimming pared 1 base from V and 5 bases from J, leaving 6 bases between. The CDR3 contains 12 residues. CDR3 nucleotide sequence: TGTGCCAGCAGCTTAGGAATACACGAGCAGTACTTC. Translating it yields CASSLGIHEQYF.